This TCR beta chain was recovered during a study of T cell responses to AZD1222 COVID-19 vaccine. Notes on the study in general: White British people made up most donors, females outnumbered males, and clonal diversity was possibly underestimated. After two AZD1222 doses, spike-specific TCR breadth and depth rose versus day 0. None of the repertoires were sampled until the peak T cell response had passed. Recipients of AZD1222 seropositive at baseline numbered only 5 to 7.

Comments on this clone: What it recognizes is unknown.

The CDR3 consists of 13 residues. V lost 4 bases and J 0 bases, leaving 4 bases between the germline ends. Germline V gives CDR1 SGHVS, CDR2 FNYEAQ. Repertoires were generated with immunoSEQ multiplex PCR, while TCRdb's copy carries only in-frame clones and drops some. This sample has about 120,000 clones, with 70% to 90% found just once. The clonotype comes from an adult in good health. The material sequenced was peripheral blood, taken on day 0 of AZD1222 vaccination. This chain connects TRBV7-6 to TRBJ1-5; D is ambiguous. The CDR3 reads CASSSNSNQPQHF. The CDR3 DNA reads TGTGCCAGCAGCTCCAATAGCAATCAGCCCCAGCATTTT. Full variable domain (rest looked up from reference TRBV7-6 and TRBJ1-5): GAGVSQSPRYKVTKRGQDVALRCDPISGHVSLYWYRQALGQGPEFLTYFNYEAQQDKSGLPNDRFSAERPEGSISTLTIQRTEQRDSAMYRCASSSNSNQPQHFGDGTRLSIL.